The 3 T cell receptor beta chains below come from one sample, sequenced in a study of vaccination effects on CD4 cells after COVID-19. Using viral peptide pools, the ViraFEST assay grew out antigen-specific CD4+ T cells prior to sequencing. Having been cultured for roughly 11 days, the cells underwent CD4+ T cell isolation. None of the vaccinated had previously contracted SARS-CoV-2, and their nucleocapsid antibodies tested negative. No antigen has been assigned to these receptors. Method: immunoSEQ multiplex PCR; TCRdb's copy keeps in-frame clones and lacks some. The table has tens of thousands of clones, around 67% seen once. This specimen consisted of CD4+ T cells from PBMCs cultured with SARS-CoV-2 spike peptides, obtained before COVID-19 vaccination. The receptor set was obtained from a human donor who received a COVID-19 vaccine.

The CDR3 DNA sequence: TGCAGCGTCGGACAGGAGACCTACGAGCAGTACTTC. Translation gives CSVGQETYEQYF. The genes are TRBV29-1 and TRBJ2-7; 7 bases align to TRBD1. The CDR3 totals 12 residues. V shed 6 bases and J 2 bases; nucleotides not matched to a gene: 4. The germline V gene encodes CDR1 SQVTM and CDR2 ANQGSEA.

In this sample, this clone turned up once. CDR3 region: CASSLDGLASNYEQYF. The CDR3 DNA reads TGTGCCAGCAGTTTGGACGGACTAGCGAGCAACTACGAGCAGTACTTC. The chain recombines TRBV6-6 with TRBJ2-7; 9 bases are shared with TRBD2. The CDR3 has 16 amino acids. V lost 4 bases to trimming and J lost 3 bases; unmatched junction nucleotides: 10. Germline loops: CDR1 MNHNY, CDR2 SVGAGI (reference sequence).

J is TRBJ2-1 and V is TRBV3-1 (or the pseudogene TRBV3-2); D unresolved. Trimming stripped 5 bases from V and 8 bases from J, with 7 bases between. The CDR3 is 11 residues long. Germline CDR1 is LGHDT and CDR2 is YNNKEL (reference sequence). The CDR3 DNA follows: TGTGCCAGCAGCTCCCCGGATGAGCAGTTCTTC. Translation gives CASSSPDEQFF.